Sequencing of this T cell receptor (beta chain) was carried out in a study of shared clonotypes between healthy human individuals. Sequenced by immunoSEQ multiplex PCR; TCRdb stores in-frame clones only, minus some. In the table there are around 2,000,000 clones, approximately 95% of which are singletons. Concerning this clone: Antigen: not known.

Study-wide points: Richness estimates generally favored naive over memory subsets. Rarefaction revealed incomplete sorted-subset sequencing despite large depth. Clonotypes shared by all four sorted-subset donors had higher generation probabilities than non-shared clonotypes.

Every donor was a Caucasian adult from Nashville, Tennessee. The TCR was taken from a young man in good health. Sequenced input: naive CD4+ T cells sorted from blood. Subset indicated: CD45RA+ positively selected.

CDR3 nucleotide sequence: TGTGCCTGGAGTGTAGGGCAGGTGAACACCGGGGAGCTGTTTTTT. This sequence encodes CAWSVGQVNTGELFF. The chain links TRBV30 to TRBJ2-2; D is uncertain. The CDR3 runs 15 residues. The germline V gene has CDR1 GTSNPN and CDR2 SVGIG (reference sequence). Trimming shortened V by 0 bases and J by 1 base, and 9 bases separated the two germline ends.